This T cell receptor beta chain derives from a study of tissue T cells after allogeneic stem cell transplantation. Trimming removed 4 bases from V and 8 bases from J; junction bases left unmatched: 8. From germline, CDR1 is KGHTA and CDR2 FRNEEI. The CDR3 has 15 residues. Comments on this clone: What it binds is unknown. Genes and germline come from the mouse. The read halts 1 residue ahead of the CDR3 end, with the missing end drawn from the germline J gene.

Survey-depth TCRbeta CDR3 sequencing reported V/J genes and productive frequencies. Assay used: immunoSEQ multiplex PCR; TCRdb lists only in-frame clones, some missing. The sample carries around 17,000 clones, under 80% recorded once. Regarding the study as a whole: TCR repertoires tracked anatomic similarity, regardless of disease or transplant status. Tissue-detected TCR repertoire was only partly captured by blood and spleen T cells.

This TCR derives from a female BALB/c mouse in good health. As its MHC haplotype, the strain has H2-d. The chain uses TRBV24 and TRBJ1-6, with TRBD1 identical over 7 bases. TRBJ1-6 is recorded as an ORF, its role being uncertain. Sequenced: spleen. This CDR3 reads CASSPLQGWDSPLYF. The sequenced part of the CDR3 DNA is TGTGCCAGCAGTCCCCTACAGGGGTGGGATTCGCCCCTCTAC.